Listed below are T cell receptor beta chains from one sample, sequenced in a study of blood T cell repertoires in COVID-19. Libraries were prepared by immunoSEQ multiplex PCR; TCRdb keeps only in-frame clonotypes and omits some of them. Seen here are roughly 290,000 clones, about 80% observed once, and the top ten hold 15% to 19%. Sequenced: peripheral blood. The receptors come from a person between 65 and 80 years old with COVID-19, enrolled during active disease. Each CDR3 is given with its conserved first and last residue. The D gene is left open where the match is weak. Not all rows give a size; the values are once, few, many and, for expanded clones, a class.

clone size	CDR3 length	D gene	J gene	V gene	CDR3 DNA	CDR3 protein
NA	15	NA	TRBJ1-5	TRBV3-1/TRBV3-2	TGTGCCAGCAGCCAAGACCTGCGCAGCAATCAGCCCCAGCATTTT	CASSQDLRSNQPQHF
NA	13	TRBD1	TRBJ2-1	TRBV7-2	TGTGCCAGCAGCCACTCGACAGGGGGTTATGGGTTCTTC	CASSHSTGGYGFF
NA	15	NA	TRBJ1-3	TRBV6-6	TGTGCCAGCAGTTTCAGGGCAACCTCTGGAAACACCATATATTTT	CASSFRATSGNTIYF
NA	14	TRBD2	TRBJ2-2	TRBV19	TGTGCCAGTAGATTTGGACTAGCGGCCGGGGAGCTGTTTTTT	CASRFGLAAGELFF
NA	15	NA	TRBJ2-1	TRBV7-9	TGTGCCAGCAGTTTCCTTGCGGGGCAGGGGGATGAGCAGTTCTTC	CASSFLAGQGDEQFF
NA	15	NA	TRBJ2-1	TRBV6-4	TGTGCCAGCAGTGAAATGTTTGCGGAGTACAATGAGCAGTTCTTC	CASSEMFAEYNEQFF
NA	14	NA	TRBJ2-5	TRBV18	TGTGCCAGCTCACCATCGGCGGGTGGGGAGACCCAGTACTTC	CASSPSAGGETQYF
NA	15	NA	TRBJ2-2	TRBV28	TGTGCCAGCAGGTCAGCAGGGTGGCATGGCGGGGAGCTGTTTTTT	CASRSAGWHGGELFF
NA	15	TRBD1	TRBJ2-1	TRBV7-9	TGTGCCAGCAGCTTCAGGACAGGGACTTACAATGAGCAGTTCTTC	CASSFRTGTYNEQFF
NA	15	TRBD2	TRBJ2-7	TRBV7-8	TGTGCCAGCAGCTCCCGGTCGGGACTAGCAGCCGAGCAGTACTTC	CASSSRSGLAAEQYF
NA	15	TRBD2	TRBJ2-1	TRBV9	TGTGCCAGCAGCGTAGGCGGGACTAGAGACAATGAGCAGTTCTTC	CASSVGGTRDNEQFF
few	17	NA	TRBJ1-6	TRBV10-3	TGTGCCATCAGTGAAACGGGGGGACAATCATATAATTCACCCCTCCACTTT	CAISETGGQSYNSPLHF
NA	14	TRBD1	TRBJ1-1	TRBV27	TGTGCCAGCAGTTTATGGGGACAGGGTGGTGAAGCTTTCTTT	CASSLWGQGGEAFF
once	17	NA	TRBJ2-7	TRBV3-1/TRBV3-2	TGTGCCAGCAGCCAAAACCCGGACCAGGGGGAGGTATACGAGCAGTACTTC	CASSQNPDQGEVYEQYF